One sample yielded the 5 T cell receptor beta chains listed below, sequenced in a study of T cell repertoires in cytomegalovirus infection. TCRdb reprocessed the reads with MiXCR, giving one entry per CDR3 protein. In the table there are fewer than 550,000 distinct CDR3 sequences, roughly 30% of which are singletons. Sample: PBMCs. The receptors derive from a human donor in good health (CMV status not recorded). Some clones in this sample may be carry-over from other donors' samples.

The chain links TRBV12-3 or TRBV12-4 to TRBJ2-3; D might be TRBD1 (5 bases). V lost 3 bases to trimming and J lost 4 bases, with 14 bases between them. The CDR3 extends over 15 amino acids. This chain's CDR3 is CASSFQGRSADTQYF. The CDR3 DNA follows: TGTGCCAGCAGTTTTCAGGGCCGAAGTGCAGATACGCAGTATTTT.

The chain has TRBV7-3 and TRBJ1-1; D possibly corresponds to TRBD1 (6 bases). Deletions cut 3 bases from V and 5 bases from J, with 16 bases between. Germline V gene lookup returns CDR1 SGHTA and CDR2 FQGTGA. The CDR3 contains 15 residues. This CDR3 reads CASSFDIGGETEAFF. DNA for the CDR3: TGTGCCAGCAGCTTTGACATCGGGGGCGAGACTGAAGCTTTCTTT.

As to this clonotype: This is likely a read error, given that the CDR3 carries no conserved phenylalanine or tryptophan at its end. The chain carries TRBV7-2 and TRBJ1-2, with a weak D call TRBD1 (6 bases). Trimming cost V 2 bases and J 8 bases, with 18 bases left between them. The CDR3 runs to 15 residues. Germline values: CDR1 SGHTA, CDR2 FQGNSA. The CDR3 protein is CASSLQGIVFKGYTC. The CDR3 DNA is TGTGCCAGCAGCTTACAGGGGATTGTATTCAAGGGCTACACCTGC.

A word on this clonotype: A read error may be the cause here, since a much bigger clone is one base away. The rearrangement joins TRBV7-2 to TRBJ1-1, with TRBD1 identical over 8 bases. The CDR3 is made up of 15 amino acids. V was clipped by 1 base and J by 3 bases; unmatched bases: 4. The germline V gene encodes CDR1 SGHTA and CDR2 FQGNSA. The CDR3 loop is CASSLDYRGYTEAFF. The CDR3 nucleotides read TGTGCCAGCAGCTTAGACTACAGGGGGTACACTGAAGCTTTCTTT.

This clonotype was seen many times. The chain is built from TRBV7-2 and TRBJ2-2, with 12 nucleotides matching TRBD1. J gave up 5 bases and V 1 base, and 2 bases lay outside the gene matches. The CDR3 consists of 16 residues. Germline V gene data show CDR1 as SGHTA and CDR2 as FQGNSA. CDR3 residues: CASSLGGQGATGELFF. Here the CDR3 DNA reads TGTGCCAGCAGCTTAGGGGGACAGGGGGCGACCGGGGAGCTGTTTTTT.